The 19 T cell receptor beta chains reported below all come from one sample, sequenced in a study of T cell responses to AZD1222 COVID-19 vaccine. Repertoires were generated with immunoSEQ multiplex PCR, while TCRdb's copy carries only in-frame clones and drops some. The sample yields just over 80,000 clones, more than 80% seen once. Here the sequenced sample was peripheral blood, taken on day 0 of AZD1222 vaccination. Receptors were obtained from an adult in good health.

The chain is built from TRBV11-2 and TRBJ1-1; a possible D gene is TRBD1 (5 bases). Germline CDR1 SGHAT, CDR2 FQNNGV. The CDR3 runs to 14 residues. Trimming removed 0 bases at V and 4 bases at J, with 9 bases between. The CDR3 DNA reads as TGTGCCAGCAGCTTAGATCACAGGTCCACTGAAGCTTTCTTT. Translating it yields CASSLDHRSTEAFF. Using reference TRBV11-2 and TRBJ1-1 for the parts outside the CDR3, the full variable domain is EAGVAQSPRYKIIEKRQSVAFWCNPISGHATLYWYQQILGQGPKLLIQFQNNGVVDDSQLPKDRFSAERLKGVDSTLKIQPAKLEDSAVYLCASSLDHRSTEAFFGQGTRLTVV.

The chain has TRBV28 and TRBJ1-2; 7 positions match TRBD1. Germline V gene data show CDR1 as MDHEN and CDR2 as SYDVKM. The CDR3 loop spans 15 amino acids. V was clipped by 2 bases and J by 0 bases; unmatched bases: 3. The chain's CDR3 is CASSLTGTANYGYTF. As DNA, the CDR3 is TGTGCCAGCAGTTTAACCGGGACAGCTAACTATGGCTACACCTTC.

The chain couples TRBV2 to TRBJ1-5, with 9 bases fitting TRBD1. J gave up 4 bases and V 6 bases, and 4 bases lay outside the gene matches. Germline values: CDR1 SNHLY, CDR2 FYNNEI. The CDR3 runs 14 residues. DNA of the CDR3: TGTGCCAGCAGCAAGACAGGGGGAAATCAGCCCCAGCATTTT. This gives the protein CASSKTGGNQPQHF.

The gene calls are TRBV19 and TRBJ1-1, with unresolved D. Germline V CDR1 and CDR2: LNHDA, SQIVND (reference sequence). This CDR3 comprises 13 residues. V was shortened by 6 bases and J by 0 bases, with 8 bases between the two germline ends. CDR3: CASRAGLNTEAFF. CDR3 nucleotide sequence: TGTGCCAGTAGGGCAGGATTGAACACTGAAGCTTTCTTT.

V is TRBV5-4 and J is TRBJ2-7, with TRBD2 matching 8 bases. CDR1 and CDR2 from the germline V gene are SGHNT and YYREEE (reference sequence). CDR3 size: 15 residues. Trimming at V came to 5 bases and at J to 2 bases, leaving 9 bases not matched to a gene. The CDR3 is CASRGSRGGTYEQYF. The DNA for the CDR3 is TGTGCCAGCAGGGGCTCTCGCGGGGGGACCTACGAGCAGTACTTC.

CDR3 DNA: TGTGCCAGCAGCCAAAAAACAGCGGGGGACACCGGGGAGCTGTTTTTT. Translating it yields CASSQKTAGDTGELFF. The V call is TRBV4-2, the J call TRBJ2-2; 8 nucleotides line up with TRBD2. The CDR3 sequence is 16 residues long. V trimming: 2 bases; J trimming: 3 bases; junction bases outside the gene matches: 5. The germline gives CDR1 LGHNA, CDR2 YNFKEQ.

J is TRBJ1-2 and V is TRBV5-4; 10 positions agree with TRBD1. This CDR3 is built from 14 residues. Germline trimming cut 4 bases from V and 5 bases from J; bases unmatched to any gene: 5. CDR1 SGHNT and CDR2 YYREEE come from the germline V gene (reference sequence). The CDR3 loop reads CASSPRDRGYGYTF. CDR3 DNA sequence: TGTGCCAGCAGCCCCCGGGACAGGGGTTATGGCTACACCTTC.

This rearrangement joins TRBV18 to TRBJ1-5, with D unresolved. This CDR3 is built from 14 residues. Germline values: CDR1 KGHSH, CDR2 LQKENI. With 2 bases removed from V and 2 bases from J, the gap between germline ends came to 7 bases. Written as DNA, the CDR3 is TGTGCCAGCTCACCAATAACAGGCAATCAGCCCCAGCATTTT. Its translation is CASSPITGNQPQHF.

This chain connects TRBV5-1 to TRBJ1-1, with D hard to call. V was cut by 0 bases and J by 4 bases, with 13 bases left in between. The V gene's germline CDR1 is SGHRS and CDR2 YFSETQ. The CDR3 consists of 15 residues. CDR3 sequence: CASSLVIGSSTEAFF. Here the CDR3 DNA reads TGCGCCAGCAGCTTGGTAATAGGATCTAGCACTGAAGCTTTCTTT.

The chain links TRBV7-3 to TRBJ2-5; tentatively, D is TRBD2 (6 bases). The germline CDR1 and CDR2 sequences are SGHTA and FQGTGA. This CDR3 has 11 residues. The ends were cut back, 7 bases at V and 13 bases at J, with 16 bases in the middle. The CDR3 here is CASNTPGLAYF. The CDR3 DNA sequence: TGTGCCAGCAATACGCCGGGACTTGCGTACTTC.

The V and J genes are TRBV5-1 and TRBJ2-2, with D possibly TRBD1 on 6 matching bases. Trimming took off 4 bases at V and 1 base at J, with 14 bases between the two ends. From germline, CDR1 is SGHRS and CDR2 YFSETQ. The CDR3 has 16 amino acids. CDR3 protein: CASSHYPTGNTGELFF. The CDR3 nucleotides are TGCGCCAGCAGCCACTACCCGACAGGGAACACCGGGGAGCTGTTTTTT.

This chain connects TRBV28 to TRBJ2-7; the D is unclear. V lost 2 bases to trimming and J lost 3 bases, with 11 bases between them. CDR1 and CDR2 from the germline V gene are MDHEN and SYDVKM. The CDR3 has 14 amino acids. The CDR3 nucleotides are TGTGCCAGCAGTTTAGATCAACTAATCTACGAGCAGTACTTC. Its translation: CASSLDQLIYEQYF.

The chain has TRBV7-3 and TRBJ2-5, with a possible D match to TRBD2 (5 bases). The CDR3 is made up of 14 amino acids. Germline V lookup: CDR1 SGHTA, CDR2 FQGTGA. The V end lost 2 bases, the J end lost 1 base, and 8 bases lay between the germline ends. In nucleotides, the CDR3 is TGTGCCAGCAGCTTATCGGGGATCCAAGAGACCCAGTACTTC. Protein product: CASSLSGIQETQYF.

This chain joins TRBV30 and TRBJ2-1; tentatively, D is TRBD2 (5 bases). Germline V gives CDR1 GTSNPN, CDR2 SVGIG (reference sequence). Trimming removed 2 bases from V and 6 bases from J, with 8 bases in between. This CDR3 spans 12 amino acids. CDR3 sequence: CAWSPTSNEQFF. CDR3 nucleotide sequence: TGTGCCTGGAGTCCCACTAGCAATGAGCAGTTCTTC.

The J gene is TRBJ2-1, the V gene TRBV6-2 or TRBV6-3, with a tentative D call TRBD2 (5 bases). CDR3 size: 16 residues. Germline CDR1 and CDR2: MNHEY and SVGEGT. Trimming left V 5 bases short and J 5 bases short, with 19 bases between. CDR3 sequence (DNA): TGTGCCAGCAGTCTAGAAGGAACTAGTCCCCACAATGAGCAGTTCTTC. This sequence encodes CASSLEGTSPHNEQFF.

The chain couples TRBV5-1 to TRBJ1-3; D gene uncertain. Looked up from germline, CDR1 is SGHRS and CDR2 is YFSETQ. This CDR3 contains 15 residues. Trimming cost V 0 bases and J 4 bases, with 11 bases left between them. CDR3 DNA: TGCGCCAGCAGCTTGGGGATGGGAACCGGAAACACCATATATTTT. Amino acid sequence: CASSLGMGTGNTIYF.

The chain combines TRBV18 with TRBJ2-7; perhaps TRBD2 as D (5 bases). The V end was cut by 0 bases, the J end by 5 bases, with 14 bases between. From germline, CDR1 is KGHSH and CDR2 LQKENI. The CDR3 consists of 15 residues. For the CDR3, the DNA is TGTGCCAGCTCACCACCGACGGGGATGGGTCACGAGCAGTACTTC. This sequence encodes CASSPPTGMGHEQYF.

Written as DNA, the CDR3 is TGTGCCAGCGGGGGGAGCCTCACAGATACGCAGTATTTT. Amino acid sequence: CASGGSLTDTQYF. The genes are TRBV2 and TRBJ2-3; a weak D match, TRBD2 (6 bases). The V and J ends lost 8 bases and 2 bases respectively, with 11 bases between them. Germline V gives CDR1 SNHLY, CDR2 FYNNEI. The CDR3 extends over 13 amino acids.

The chain has TRBV28 and TRBJ1-3, with a weak D call TRBD1 (5 bases). The CDR3 sequence is 14 residues long. Germline lookup yields CDR1 MDHEN and CDR2 SYDVKM. Trimming shortened V by 8 bases and J by 1 base, and 12 bases separated the two germline ends. Here the CDR3 reads CASRQGLSGNTIYF. The CDR3 DNA reads as TGTGCCAGCCGCCAGGGCCTATCTGGAAACACCATATATTTT.